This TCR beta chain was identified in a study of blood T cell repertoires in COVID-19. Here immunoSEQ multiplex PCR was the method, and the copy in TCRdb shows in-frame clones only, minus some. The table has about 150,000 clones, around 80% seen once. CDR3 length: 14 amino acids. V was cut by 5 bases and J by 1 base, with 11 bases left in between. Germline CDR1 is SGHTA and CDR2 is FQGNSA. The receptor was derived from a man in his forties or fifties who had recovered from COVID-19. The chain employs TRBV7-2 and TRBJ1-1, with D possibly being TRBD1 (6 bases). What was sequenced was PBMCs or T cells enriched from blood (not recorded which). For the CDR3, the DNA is TGTGCCAGCAGCATCCTAGGGGGGAACACTGAAGCTTTCTTT. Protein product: CASSILGGNTEAFF.